This T cell receptor (beta chain) was obtained from a study of OX40 agonist ivuxolimab in advanced cancers. The overall study: Ivuxolimab is an agonistic anti-OX40 (CD134) antibody, and patients were treated with it. Patients in the trial were receiving intravenous ivuxolimab every 2 weeks, at doses of 0.01 to 10 mg/kg. Cancers in dose escalation were hepatocellular, melanoma, renal cell and head and neck.

Study outcomes and limitations: Relatively little clonal expansion, among the lowest observed, appeared in partial responders at 0.1-3.0 mg/kg.

Germline CDR1 is MDHEN and CDR2 is SYDVKM. This CDR3 has 14 amino acids. Trimming cost V 3 bases and J 5 bases; bases outside gene matches: 4. Clones were sequenced by immunoSEQ multiplex PCR, and TCRdb holds only the in-frame ones, with some missing. The sample holds around 80,000 clones, roughly 87% seen once. As regards this clone: Its antigen is unknown.

The sequenced sample was CD4+ or CD8+ T cells sorted from blood, obtained in a trial of the OX40 agonist ivuxolimab. The chain has TRBV28 and TRBJ1-5; 7 bases map to TRBD1. This TCR derives from an adult with an advanced solid tumor such as melanoma, head and neck, liver or kidney cancer. The CDR3 DNA follows: TGTGCCAGCAGTTTGGGACAGTTGTATCAGCCCCAGCATTTT. Translated: CASSLGQLYQPQHF.